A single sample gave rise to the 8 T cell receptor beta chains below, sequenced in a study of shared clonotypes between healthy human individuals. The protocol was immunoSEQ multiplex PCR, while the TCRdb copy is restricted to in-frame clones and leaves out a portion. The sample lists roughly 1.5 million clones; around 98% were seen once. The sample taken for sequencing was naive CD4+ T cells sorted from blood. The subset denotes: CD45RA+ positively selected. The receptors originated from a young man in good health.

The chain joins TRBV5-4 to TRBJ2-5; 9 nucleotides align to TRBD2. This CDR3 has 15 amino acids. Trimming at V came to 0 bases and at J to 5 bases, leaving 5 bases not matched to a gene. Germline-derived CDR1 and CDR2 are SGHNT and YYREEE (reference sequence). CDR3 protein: CASSLASSGKETQYF. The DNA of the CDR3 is TGTGCCAGCAGCTTGGCGTCTAGCGGGAAGGAGACCCAGTACTTC.

CDR3 nucleotides: TGCGCCAGCAGCTTGGTAGCGGGAGGGCCAATTTTCGAGACCCAGTACTTC. This encodes CASSLVAGGPIFETQYF. The chain has TRBV5-1 and TRBJ2-5, with 11 bases aligning to TRBD2. The V gene end was trimmed by 0 bases and the J gene end by 5 bases; junction bases not matched to a gene: 9. CDR3 size: 17 residues. Germline V lookup: CDR1 SGHRS, CDR2 YFSETQ.

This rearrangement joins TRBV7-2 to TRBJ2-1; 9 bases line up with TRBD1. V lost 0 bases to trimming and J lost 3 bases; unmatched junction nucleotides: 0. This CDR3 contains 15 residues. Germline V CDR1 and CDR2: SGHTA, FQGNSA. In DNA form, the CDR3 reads TGTGCCAGCAGCTTAGCGGGACAGGGCTACAATGAGCAGTTCTTC. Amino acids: CASSLAGQGYNEQFF.

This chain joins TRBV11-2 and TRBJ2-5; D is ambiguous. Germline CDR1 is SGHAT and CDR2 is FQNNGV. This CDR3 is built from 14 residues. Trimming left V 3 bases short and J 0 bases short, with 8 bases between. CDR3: CASSFVGYQETQYF. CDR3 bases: TGTGCCAGCAGCTTCGTCGGGTACCAAGAGACCCAGTACTTC.

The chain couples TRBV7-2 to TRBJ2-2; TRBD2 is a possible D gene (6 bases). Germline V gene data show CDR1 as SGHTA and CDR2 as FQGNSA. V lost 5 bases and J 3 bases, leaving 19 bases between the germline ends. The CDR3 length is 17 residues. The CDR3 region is CASSPREGLVYTGELFF. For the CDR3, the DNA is TGTGCCAGCAGCCCTCGAGAGGGACTGGTATACACCGGGGAGCTGTTTTTT.

CDR3 coding DNA: TGTGCCAGCAGCCTCAATGGGGCCCCTGAAGCTTTCTTT. Its protein product is CASSLNGAPEAFF. The genes are TRBV7-6 and TRBJ1-1; perhaps TRBD1 as D (5 bases). V lost 5 bases and J lost 6, with 13 bases in between. Germline lookup yields CDR1 SGHVS and CDR2 FNYEAQ. The CDR3 consists of 13 residues.

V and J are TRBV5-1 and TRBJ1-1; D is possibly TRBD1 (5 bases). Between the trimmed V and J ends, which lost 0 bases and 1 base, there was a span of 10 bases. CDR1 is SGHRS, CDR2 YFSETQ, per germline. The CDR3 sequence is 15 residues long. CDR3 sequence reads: CASSLDRQRNTEAFF. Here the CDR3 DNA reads TGCGCCAGCAGCTTGGATAGACAGAGGAACACTGAAGCTTTCTTT.

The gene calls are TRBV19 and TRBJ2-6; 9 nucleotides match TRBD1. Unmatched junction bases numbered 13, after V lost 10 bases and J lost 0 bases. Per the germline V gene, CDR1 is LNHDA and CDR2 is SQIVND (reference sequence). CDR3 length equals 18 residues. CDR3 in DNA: TGTGCCATTGGGACAGGGAATTTCAATCCCTCTGGGGCCAACGTCCTGACTTTC. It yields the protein CAIGTGNFNPSGANVLTF.